What follows are 30 T cell receptor beta chains derived from one specimen sequenced in a study of blood T cell repertoires in COVID-19. Sequencing used immunoSEQ multiplex PCR; TCRdb keeps in-frame clones, though not all of them. The sample shows 100,000 to 150,000 clones, roughly 69% of them seen only once. Specimen: peripheral blood. The receptors originated from an older woman with acute or convalescent COVID-19.

The chain carries TRBV30 and TRBJ1-4; the D is unclear. This CDR3 is 12 amino acids long. Trimming stripped 3 bases from V and 7 bases from J, with 9 bases between. CDR1 is GTSNPN and CDR2 is SVGIG in the germline V gene (reference sequence). The CDR3 loop is CAWSKSGEKLFF. CDR3 bases: TGTGCCTGGAGCAAGTCGGGTGAAAAACTGTTTTTT. Looking up the rest from reference TRBV30 and TRBJ1-4 gives the full variable domain: SQTIHQWPATLVQPVGSPLSLECTVEGTSNPNLYWYRQAAGRGLQLLFYSVGIGQISSEVPQNLSASRPQDRQFILSSKKLLLSDSGFYLCAWSKSGEKLFFGSGTQLSVL.

V gene TRBV7-2 combines with J gene TRBJ2-5, with 8 nucleotides matching TRBD2. Looked up from germline, CDR1 is SGHTA and CDR2 is FQGNSA. This CDR3 is built from 12 residues. J gave up 7 bases and V 5 bases, and 3 bases lay outside the gene matches. This CDR3 is CASSGTRGTQYF. The CDR3 nucleotides read TGTGCCAGCAGCGGGACTAGAGGGACCCAGTACTTC.

The rearrangement uses TRBV7-8 and TRBJ1-4, with unresolved D. The germline V gene has CDR1 SGHVS and CDR2 FQNEAQ. CDR3 length equals 18 residues. V gave up 4 bases and J gave up 0 bases, with 18 bases separating them. CDR3 in amino acids: CASSSLRRQRATNEKLFF. CDR3 nucleotides: TGTGCCAGCAGCTCCCTCCGCCGGCAGCGAGCAACTAATGAAAAACTGTTTTTT.

The V and J genes are TRBV4-1 and TRBJ2-7; TRBD1 matches at 7 bases. This CDR3 is 13 amino acids long. Losses at the gene ends were 3 bases for V and 4 bases for J; bases not matched to a gene: 3. Per germline, CDR1 MGHRA and CDR2 YSYEKL. The CDR3 spells CASSHEQGYEQYF. In DNA, the CDR3 is TGCGCCAGCAGCCATGAACAGGGGTACGAGCAGTACTTC.

The chain combines TRBV5-4 with TRBJ1-5, with D tentatively TRBD1 (5 bases). V was trimmed by 1 base and J by 5 bases, leaving 10 bases between them. Per germline, CDR1 SGHNT and CDR2 YYREEE (reference sequence). This CDR3 spans 14 amino acids. The CDR3 coding sequence is TGTGCCAGCAGCTTGCGGGGGGGTCATCAGCCCCAGCATTTT. As protein: CASSLRGGHQPQHF.

This clone occurred a few times. This chain connects TRBV5-6 to TRBJ2-1, with D perhaps TRBD1 (6 bases). The CDR3 sequence is 13 residues long. Germline CDR1 reads SGHDT; CDR2 reads YYEEEE. Trimming stripped 1 base from V and 10 bases from J, with 12 bases between. CDR3 DNA: TGTGCCAGCAGCTTGACAGGGTTCGGCGAGCAGTTCTTC. Protein product: CASSLTGFGEQFF.

This chain connects TRBV27 to TRBJ2-2; 14 nucleotides agree with TRBD2. The V and J ends lost 7 bases and 7 bases, in that order; junction bases with no gene match: 14. Germline loops: CDR1 MNHEY, CDR2 SMNVEV (reference sequence). This CDR3 is built from 18 residues. The CDR3 DNA reads TGTGCCAGCACTACTTTGGGTCGGACTAGCGGGGGGAACGGGGAGCTGTTTTTT. This sequence encodes CASTTLGRTSGGNGELFF.

There are a few counts of this clone. This chain uses TRBV21-1 with TRBJ1-2. TRBV21-1 is a documented pseudogene. The CDR3 totals 13 residues. The CDR3 loop is CASVRSTNYGYTF. CDR3 in DNA: TGTGCCAGCGTCCGGTCGACTAACTATGGCTACACCTTC.

This chain links TRBV2 with TRBJ2-1; 10 bases align to TRBD2. J was trimmed by 0 bases and V by 6 bases; bases with no gene match: 5. Germline V CDR1 and CDR2: SNHLY, FYNNEI. CDR3 size: 16 residues. The CDR3: CASRVTSGRSYNEQFF. In DNA form, the CDR3 reads TGTGCCAGCAGAGTGACTAGCGGGCGCTCCTACAATGAGCAGTTCTTC. The full variable domain, completed using reference TRBV2 and TRBJ2-1, is EPEVTQTPSHQVTQMGQEVILRCVPISNHLYFYWYRQILGQKVEFLVSFYNNEISEKSEIFDDQFSVERPDGSNFTLKIRSTKLEDSAMYFCASRVTSGRSYNEQFFGPGTRLTVL.

This clone has a handful of counts. The J gene is TRBJ2-1, the V gene TRBV19; a possible D gene is TRBD2 (6 bases). V was pared by 0 bases and J by 7 bases, with 16 bases between. The CDR3 contains 16 residues. Germline lookup yields CDR1 LNHDA and CDR2 SQIVND (reference sequence). CDR3 DNA sequence: TGTGCCAGTAGTATAGATCGGGGGAAATCGTGGAATGAGCAGTTCTTC. Its protein is CASSIDRGKSWNEQFF. Supplemented by reference TRBV19 and TRBJ2-1, the full variable domain reads DGGITQSPKYLFRKEGQNVTLSCEQNLNHDAMYWYRQDPGQGLRLIYYSQIVNDFQKGDIAEGYSVSREKKESFPLTVTSAQKNPTAFYLCASSIDRGKSWNEQFFGPGTRLTVL.

This clone was seen just once. This rearrangement joins TRBV5-1 to TRBJ2-1, with 9 bases that match TRBD2. The germline V gene encodes CDR1 SGHRS and CDR2 YFSETQ. This CDR3 is built from 15 residues. V was clipped by 0 bases and J by 9 bases; unmatched bases: 7. The CDR3 spells CASSLVAGGRGEQFF. CDR3 coding DNA: TGCGCCAGCAGCTTGGTCGCGGGGGGGCGCGGTGAGCAGTTCTTC.

The rearrangement links TRBV3-1 (or the pseudogene TRBV3-2) to TRBJ2-5; D might be TRBD2 (5 bases). Trimming removed 4 bases from V and 2 bases from J, with 17 bases in between. Germline assignment: CDR1 LGHDT and CDR2 YNNKEL (reference sequence). This CDR3 contains 16 residues. DNA of the CDR3: TGTGCCAGCAGCCCCCATAGGGTGAGCGGTCAAGAGACCCAGTACTTC. The encoded protein is CASSPHRVSGQETQYF.

This chain connects TRBV11-2 to TRBJ2-7; 7 nucleotides line up with TRBD2. The CDR3 has 15 amino acids. Germline CDR1 and CDR2: SGHAT and FQNNGV. With V trimmed by 3 bases and J by 2 bases, 7 bases remained unmatched. This CDR3 is CASSFGGNQPYEQYF. The CDR3 DNA sequence: TGTGCCAGCAGCTTCGGGGGGAACCAACCCTACGAGCAGTACTTC. The entire variable domain, with the rest obtained from reference TRBV11-2 and TRBJ2-7, is as follows: EAGVAQSPRYKIIEKRQSVAFWCNPISGHATLYWYQQILGQGPKLLIQFQNNGVVDDSQLPKDRFSAERLKGVDSTLKIQPAKLEDSAVYLCASSFGGNQPYEQYFGPGTRLTVT.

The chain employs TRBV5-7 and TRBJ2-3; the match to TRBD2 covers 16 bases. TRBV5-7 is annotated as an ORF whose role is uncertain. This CDR3 comprises 19 residues. V trimming: 6 bases; J trimming: 3 bases; junction bases outside the gene matches: 13. As DNA, the CDR3 is TGTGCCAGCAACCCCAACCGGGGACTAGCGGGGGGGCTTACAGATACGCAGTATTTT. Protein product: CASNPNRGLAGGLTDTQYF.

This rearrangement joins TRBV12-3 or TRBV12-4 to TRBJ2-1, with D maybe TRBD2 (5 bases). Deletions cut 7 bases from V and 12 bases from J, with 19 bases between. This CDR3 spans 13 amino acids. This CDR3 reads CASNSDGIGGQFF. As DNA, the CDR3 is TGTGCCAGCAACTCCGACGGGATCGGAGGGCAGTTCTTC.

The V and J genes are TRBV19 and TRBJ2-3, with 9 positions matching TRBD2. Germline-derived CDR1 and CDR2 are LNHDA and SQIVND (reference sequence). The ends lost 6 bases at V and 0 bases at J; junction bases unmatched: 10. This CDR3 region has 17 residues. In DNA, the CDR3 is TGTGCCAGTAGGCGGGGGCTAGCGGGGTCTAGCACAGATACGCAGTATTTT. This encodes CASRRGLAGSSTDTQYF.

The J gene is TRBJ2-1, the V gene TRBV11-2; a weak D match, TRBD1 (6 bases). Looked up from germline, CDR1 is SGHAT and CDR2 is FQNNGV. V shed 3 bases and J shed 6 bases, with 15 bases lying between them. The length of the CDR3 is 15 residues. The CDR3 is CASSLGAGALNEQFF. Here the CDR3 DNA reads TGTGCCAGCAGCTTGGGGGCAGGGGCGCTCAATGAGCAGTTCTTC.

The chain carries TRBV10-3 and TRBJ2-7; possibly TRBD2 for D (5 bases). This CDR3 is built from 14 residues. In germline, CDR1 is ENHRY, CDR2 SYGVKD. V gave up 4 bases and J gave up 3 bases, with 13 bases separating them. The CDR3 spells CAISVSRRLYEQYF. CDR3 sequence (DNA): TGTGCCATCAGTGTTTCCCGGAGGCTCTACGAGCAGTACTTC.

This clone was seen a handful of times. The chain links TRBV5-1 to TRBJ2-1; 8 bases are a match to TRBD2. V trimming: 0 bases; J trimming: 8 bases; junction bases outside the gene matches: 4. The CDR3 is 14 amino acids. Per germline, CDR1 SGHRS and CDR2 YFSETQ. The CDR3 sequence is CASSLVATSDEQFF. In DNA form, the CDR3 reads TGCGCCAGCAGCTTGGTGGCGACTAGCGATGAGCAGTTCTTC.

The V and J genes are TRBV18 and TRBJ2-7; D ambiguous. Germline V gene data show CDR1 as KGHSH and CDR2 as LQKENI. The CDR3 has 17 amino acids. Between the trimmed V and J ends, which lost 2 bases and 0 bases, there was a span of 17 bases. In DNA, the CDR3 is TGTGCCAGCTCACCAAACGCCCCAAGCCCGAGCTCCTACGAGCAGTACTTC. It codes for CASSPNAPSPSSYEQYF.

A few counts support this clone. The chain uses TRBV6-5 and TRBJ2-5; D might be TRBD1 (6 bases). Trimming removed 0 bases at V and 2 bases at J, with 10 bases between. The CDR3 consists of 15 residues. The germline gives CDR1 MNHEY, CDR2 SVGAGI. The CDR3 loop reads CASSYSIGQQETQYF. The CDR3 DNA follows: TGTGCCAGCAGTTACTCGATTGGACAGCAAGAGACCCAGTACTTC.

V and J are TRBV11-2 and TRBJ2-2, with a weak D call TRBD2 (5 bases). Trimming took 2 bases from V and 2 from J, leaving 12 bases between them. Germline lookup yields CDR1 SGHAT and CDR2 FQNNGV. The CDR3 has 16 residues. Here the CDR3 DNA reads TGTGCCAGCAGCTTATTTGGGCGGGCCAACACCGGGGAGCTGTTTTTT. Translating it yields CASSLFGRANTGELFF. The complete variable domain, with remaining parts taken from reference TRBV11-2 and TRBJ2-2, reads EAGVAQSPRYKIIEKRQSVAFWCNPISGHATLYWYQQILGQGPKLLIQFQNNGVVDDSQLPKDRFSAERLKGVDSTLKIQPAKLEDSAVYLCASSLFGRANTGELFFGEGSRLTVL.

This clone was seen a handful of times. This chain connects TRBV5-1 to TRBJ1-4, with TRBD1 matching over 7 bases. This CDR3 is built from 15 residues. V shed 4 bases and J 5 bases; nucleotides not matched to a gene: 8. CDR1 is SGHRS and CDR2 is YFSETQ in the germline V gene. The CDR3 DNA follows: TGCGCCAGCAGCGGGGGACAGACCATGAATGAAAAACTGTTTTTT. Amino acid sequence: CASSGGQTMNEKLFF.

The chain employs TRBV2 and TRBJ2-1, with TRBD2 matching over 7 bases. The V and J ends lost 3 bases and 0 bases, in that order; junction bases with no gene match: 2. Germline V gene data show CDR1 as SNHLY and CDR2 as FYNNEI. The CDR3 spans 15 residues. The CDR3 coding sequence is TGTGCCAGCAGTGAGTCTAGCGGCTCCTACAATGAGCAGTTCTTC. Protein: CASSESSGSYNEQFF.

This chain joins TRBV4-1 and TRBJ2-3; 9 bases match TRBD2. CDR3 length: 16 residues. CDR1 is MGHRA and CDR2 is YSYEKL in the germline V gene. The trim removed 0 bases at V and 5 bases at J, leaving 6 bases unmatched. CDR3 sequence reads: CASSQDSGSGIDTQYF. The CDR3 DNA is TGCGCCAGCAGCCAAGATAGCGGGAGCGGGATAGATACGCAGTATTTT.

The V and J genes are TRBV23-1 and TRBJ1-2; 10 nucleotides match TRBD1. TRBV23-1 falls under the ORF class, with uncertain function. There are 16 residues in the CDR3. The J segment lost 3 bases and the V segment lost 3 bases, leaving 7 bases of the junction unmatched. In DNA form, the CDR3 reads TGCGCCAGCAGTCATCTCGACAGGGGGCGACACTATGGCTACACCTTC. Its translation is CASSHLDRGRHYGYTF.

This clone has just one count. V usage is TRBV6-5 and J usage is TRBJ2-1; 7 bases line up with TRBD2. V gave up 9 bases and J gave up 3 bases; unmatched junction bases: 8. Germline V gene lookup returns CDR1 MNHEY and CDR2 SVGAGI. The CDR3 contains 14 residues. The CDR3 DNA reads as TGTGCCAGTGTGACTAGCTCCTACTACAATGAGCAGTTCTTC. It encodes CASVTSSYYNEQFF.

This clone was counted ten times or more. The chain links TRBV12-3 or TRBV12-4 to TRBJ1-1; D gene unclear. Trimming shortened V by 1 base and J by 4 bases, and 7 bases separated the two germline ends. The CDR3 runs to 13 residues. Here the CDR3 reads CASSLGIGTEAFF. In DNA, the CDR3 is TGTGCCAGCAGTTTAGGCATCGGCACTGAAGCTTTCTTT.

The V call is TRBV7-3, the J call TRBJ1-1; D is undetermined. Germline values: CDR1 SGHTA, CDR2 FQGTGA. V dropped 5 bases and J dropped 0 bases, with 7 bases sitting between them. This CDR3 region has 13 residues. CDR3 sequence: CASSPSMNTEAFF. CDR3 nucleotides: TGTGCCAGCAGCCCGAGCATGAACACTGAAGCTTTCTTT.

The table lists this clone with a few counts. The chain carries TRBV5-5 and TRBJ2-2, with TRBD2 matching 13 bases. The V segment lost 4 bases and the J segment 4 bases; nucleotides outside the gene matches: 13. This CDR3 is 19 amino acids long. Germline V gene sequence: CDR1 SGHKS, CDR2 YYEKEE (reference sequence). The CDR3 region has the DNA TGTGCCAGCAGCCCCCATTGGGGACTAGCGGGGTCATCCACCGGGGAGCTGTTTTTT. Its protein is CASSPHWGLAGSSTGELFF.